These 12 T cell receptor beta chains were sequenced from one sample in a study of regulatory T cells in long-lasting Graves disease. Regarding time point: persistent/refractory GD, antithyroid drugs over 5 years with positive TRAb. The TCR library was made from RNA extracted from PBMCs. Arm-PCR of CDR3 regions and iRepertoire HTBI primers were the basis on which TCR beta libraries were built. In TCRdb, the multiplex PCR reads were re-called with MiXCR into one record per CDR3 protein. The table lists 500,000 to 700,000 distinct CDR3 sequences, about 32% of them singletons. Sequenced material: peripheral blood mononuclear cells (PBMCs), taken when the disease was refractory, from a patient treated with antithyroid drugs. These receptors were obtained from a female donor with Graves disease.

This chain connects TRBV7-2 to TRBJ1-1, with 7 bases fitting TRBD1. Trimming took 5 bases from V and 4 from J; bases not matched to a gene: 7. The CDR3 consists of 14 residues. Germline V gene lookup returns CDR1 SGHTA and CDR2 FQGNSA. For the CDR3, the DNA is TGTGCCAGCAGCCTCGCCGGGACAGTCACTGAAGCTTTCTTT. Residues: CASSLAGTVTEAFF.

The V call is TRBV3-1, the J call TRBJ1-5; 7 positions match TRBD1. The CDR3 is made up of 15 amino acids. Germline V lookup: CDR1 LGHDT, CDR2 YNNKEL (reference sequence). V shed 5 bases, J shed 7 bases, and the junction held 11 bases outside the gene matches. CDR3 bases: TGTGCCAGCAGCAAGACCGGACAGGTTTGGCAGCCCCAGCATTTT. Translation gives CASSKTGQVWQPQHF.

This clonotype was seen a few times. V usage is TRBV29-1 and J usage is TRBJ1-2; the D gene is possibly TRBD1 (6 bases). V was cut by 8 bases and J by 4 bases, with 17 bases left in between. Germline-derived CDR1 and CDR2 are SQVTM and ANQGSEA. This CDR3 contains 13 residues. As DNA, the CDR3 is TGCAGCTACGCCGCGGGGGCTCGCTATGGCTACACCTTC. Its protein product is CSYAAGARYGYTF.

This clonotype was counted between two and nine times. The chain links TRBV10-2 to TRBJ2-7, with D unresolved. The CDR3 length is 15 residues. Germline CDR1 is WSHSY and CDR2 is SAAADI. V was shortened by 6 bases and J by 0 bases, with 15 bases between the two germline ends. CDR3 residues: CASRGLVASSYEQYF. Here the CDR3 DNA reads TGCGCCAGCAGGGGTCTAGTCGCTAGCTCCTACGAGCAGTACTTC.

The chain is built from TRBV7-3 and TRBJ1-2, with D unresolved. This CDR3 is 13 amino acids long. CDR1 and CDR2 from the germline V gene are SGHTA and FQGTGA. Trimming pared 8 bases from V and 4 bases from J, leaving 14 bases between. This chain's CDR3 is CASLGGLGYGYTF. In nucleotides, the CDR3 is TGTGCCAGCCTGGGAGGTTTGGGCTATGGCTACACCTTC.

In this sample, this clonotype turned up many times. The genes are TRBV28 and TRBJ1-5; tentative D call: TRBD1 (5 bases). CDR1 and CDR2 (germline): MDHEN, SYDVKM. The CDR3 covers 12 residues. The V end was cut by 7 bases, the J end by 5 bases, with 9 bases between. As DNA, the CDR3 is TGTGCCAGCATCCAAGGGGATCAGCCCCAGCATTTT. Its translation: CASIQGDQPQHF.

The J gene is TRBJ2-7, the V gene TRBV3-1, with D tentatively TRBD1 (6 bases). The CDR3 sequence is 13 residues long. Trimming shortened V by 4 bases and J by 1 base, and 8 bases separated the two germline ends. In germline, CDR1 is LGHDT, CDR2 YNNKEL (reference sequence). This chain's CDR3 is CASSRQESYEQYF. Here the CDR3 DNA reads TGTGCCAGCAGCCGACAGGAATCCTACGAGCAGTACTTC.

The sample holds many counts of this clonotype. This rearrangement joins TRBV12-3 or TRBV12-4 to TRBJ1-2; D call uncertain. V dropped 6 bases and J dropped 5 bases, with 28 bases sitting between them. The CDR3 is 18 amino acids. The CDR3 loop is CASSPYRRAEVLKYGYTF. CDR3 DNA sequence: TGTGCCAGCAGCCCATACCGACGGGCGGAGGTTCTTAAGTATGGCTACACCTTC.

The chain is built from TRBV10-3 and TRBJ2-7; D gene uncertain. The CDR3 runs to 11 residues. Germline V gives CDR1 ENHRY, CDR2 SYGVKD. The V end was cut by 5 bases, the J end by 4 bases, with 6 bases between. CDR3 residues: CAISKRYEQYF. The CDR3 DNA reads TGTGCCATCAGTAAAAGGTACGAGCAGTACTTC.

CDR3 sequence: CSAFDRTGSYEQYF. For the CDR3, the DNA is TGCAGTGCTTTCGACAGGACAGGCTCCTACGAGCAGTACTTC. The rearrangement joins TRBV20-1 to TRBJ2-7, with 7 bases identical to TRBD1. Trimming at V came to 5 bases and at J to 0 bases, leaving 7 bases not matched to a gene. CDR3 size: 14 residues. CDR1 is DFQATT, CDR2 SNEGSKA, per germline (reference sequence).

This clonotype appeared a few times. The chain links TRBV3-1 to TRBJ1-6; weak D call: TRBD1 (5 bases). The CDR3 covers 12 residues. Trimming removed 8 bases from V and 7 bases from J, with 9 bases in between. The germline V gene encodes CDR1 LGHDT and CDR2 YNNKEL (reference sequence). The DNA of the CDR3 is TGTGCCAGCGGCAGGGCCAATTCACCCCTCCACTTT. Protein: CASGRANSPLHF.

For the CDR3, the DNA is TGTGCCAGCTCAACCGTGGGGATACTAACCTACGAGCAGTACTTC. Translated, it gives CASSTVGILTYEQYF. J is TRBJ2-7 and V is TRBV28; D unclear. This CDR3 region has 15 residues. Looked up from germline, CDR1 is MDHEN and CDR2 is SYDVKM. V was cut by 8 bases and J by 2 bases, with 19 bases left in between.